This T cell receptor beta chain was captured in a study of T cells in Graves' hyperthyroidism and ophthalmopathy. This CDR3 comprises 16 residues. Germline values: CDR1 MDHEN, CDR2 SYDVKM. It was RNA transcripts that yielded the amplified TCR beta CDR3 regions. A first-round RT-PCR of the TCR CDR3 used the HTBI primer set. TCRdb called the multiplex PCR reads again in MiXCR, with one record for every CDR3 protein. In the table there are hundreds of thousands of distinct CDR3 sequences, 14% of which are singletons. With respect to this clonotype: Being one base from a much bigger clone, this may be a read error.

Clinicians diagnosed patients from clinical symptoms, serum thyroxine and TRAb, thyroid ultrasound and orbital computed tomography. The source is a woman aged 45-65 years with Graves' ophthalmopathy. V is TRBV28 and J is TRBJ1-5, with D perhaps matching TRBD1 (6 bases). Sequenced input: blood. CDR3 DNA sequence: TGTGCCGGCAGCCATAGAGGGGGAATTGGCAATCAGCCCCAGCATTTT. Amino acids: CAGSHRGGIGNQPQHF.